This TCR beta chain was captured by sequencing in a study of blood T cell repertoires in COVID-19. Study details: Samples representing acute and convalescent COVID-19 were sourced from the United States, Italy and Spain. Nucleic acid was either cDNA or gDNA, and it came from T cells, B-cell-depleted T cells, or PBMCs.

Original analysis: Quantification of nucleated cells was approximated via reference gene primer amplification. Generated by immunoSEQ multiplex PCR, the TCRdb table keeps only in-frame clones and is missing some. V, J and clone size were drawn from that table, and D and trimming were deduced from the DNA. The sample lists 100,000 to 150,000 clones, 65% to 90% occurring once. The source of this sequence is a woman of 80 years or more with acute or convalescent COVID-19. Sequenced: peripheral blood.

As DNA, the CDR3 is TGTGCCAGCTCACCTTTTGGACAGGGTAACACTGAAGCTTTCTTT. Translating it yields CASSPFGQGNTEAFF. This sequence joins TRBV18 and TRBJ1-1, with 8 bases aligning to TRBD1. Losses at the gene ends were 3 bases for V and 2 bases for J; bases not matched to a gene: 5. Looked up from germline, CDR1 is KGHSH and CDR2 is LQKENI. The CDR3 is made up of 15 amino acids.